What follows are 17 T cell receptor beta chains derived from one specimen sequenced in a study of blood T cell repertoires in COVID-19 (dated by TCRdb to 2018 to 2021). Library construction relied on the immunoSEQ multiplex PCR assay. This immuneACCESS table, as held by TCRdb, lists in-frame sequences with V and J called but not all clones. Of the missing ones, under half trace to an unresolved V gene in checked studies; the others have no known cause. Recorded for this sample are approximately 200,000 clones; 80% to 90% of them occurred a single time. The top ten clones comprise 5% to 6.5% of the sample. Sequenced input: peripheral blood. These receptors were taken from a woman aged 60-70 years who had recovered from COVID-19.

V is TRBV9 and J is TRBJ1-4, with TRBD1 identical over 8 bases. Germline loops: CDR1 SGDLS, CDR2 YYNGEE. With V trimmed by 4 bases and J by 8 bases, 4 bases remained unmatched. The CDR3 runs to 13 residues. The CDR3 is CASSPRTGEKLFF. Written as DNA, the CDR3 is TGTGCCAGCAGCCCAAGGACAGGGGAAAAACTGTTTTTT.

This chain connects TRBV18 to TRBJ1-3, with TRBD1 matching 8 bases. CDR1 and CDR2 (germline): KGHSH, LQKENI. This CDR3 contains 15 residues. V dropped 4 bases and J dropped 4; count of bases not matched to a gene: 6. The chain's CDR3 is CASSQTGVYGNTIYF. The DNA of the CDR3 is TGTGCCAGCTCACAGACAGGGGTGTACGGAAACACCATATATTTT.

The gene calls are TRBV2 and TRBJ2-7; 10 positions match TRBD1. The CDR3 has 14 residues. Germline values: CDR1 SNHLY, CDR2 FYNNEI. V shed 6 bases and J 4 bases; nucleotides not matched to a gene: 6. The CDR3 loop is CASRVRTGGYEQYF. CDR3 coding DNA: TGTGCCAGCAGGGTCCGGACAGGGGGTTACGAGCAGTACTTC.

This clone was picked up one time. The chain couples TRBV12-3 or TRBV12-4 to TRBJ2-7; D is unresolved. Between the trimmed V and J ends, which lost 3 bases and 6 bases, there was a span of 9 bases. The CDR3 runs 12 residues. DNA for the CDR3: TGTGCCAGCAGTTTGGCTGGTCGCGAGCAGTACTTC. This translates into CASSLAGREQYF.

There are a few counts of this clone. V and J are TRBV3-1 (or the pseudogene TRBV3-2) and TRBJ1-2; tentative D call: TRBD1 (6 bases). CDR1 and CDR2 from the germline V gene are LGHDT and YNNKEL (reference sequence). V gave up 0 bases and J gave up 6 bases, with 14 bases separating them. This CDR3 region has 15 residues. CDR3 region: CASSQEWGQANGYTF. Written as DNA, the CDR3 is TGTGCCAGCAGCCAAGAGTGGGGGCAAGCTAATGGCTACACCTTC.

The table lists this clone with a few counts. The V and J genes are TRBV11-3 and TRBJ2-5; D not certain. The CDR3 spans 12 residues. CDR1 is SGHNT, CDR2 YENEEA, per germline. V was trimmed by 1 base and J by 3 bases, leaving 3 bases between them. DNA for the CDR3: TGTGCCAGCAGCTTAGGAGAAGAGACCCAGTACTTC. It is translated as CASSLGEETQYF.

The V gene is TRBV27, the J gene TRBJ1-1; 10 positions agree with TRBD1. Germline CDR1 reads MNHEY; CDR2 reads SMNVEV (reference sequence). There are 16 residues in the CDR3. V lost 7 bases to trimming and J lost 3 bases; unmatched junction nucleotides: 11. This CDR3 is CASIRSTGGYDTEAFF. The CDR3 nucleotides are TGTGCCAGCATACGGTCGACAGGGGGCTATGACACTGAAGCTTTCTTT.

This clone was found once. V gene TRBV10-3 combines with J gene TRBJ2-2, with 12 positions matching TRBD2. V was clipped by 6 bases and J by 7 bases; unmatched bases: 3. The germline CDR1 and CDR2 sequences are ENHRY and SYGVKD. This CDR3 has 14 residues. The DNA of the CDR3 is TGTGCCATCAGGCCGGGACTAGCGGGCGGGGAGCTGTTTTTT. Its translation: CAIRPGLAGGELFF.

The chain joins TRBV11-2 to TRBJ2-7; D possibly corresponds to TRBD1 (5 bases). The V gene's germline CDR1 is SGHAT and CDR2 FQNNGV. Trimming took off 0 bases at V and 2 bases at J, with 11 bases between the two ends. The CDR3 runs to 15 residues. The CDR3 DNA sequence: TGTGCCAGCAGCTTAGATTTAGCAGGGCCCTACGAGCAGTACTTC. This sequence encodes CASSLDLAGPYEQYF.

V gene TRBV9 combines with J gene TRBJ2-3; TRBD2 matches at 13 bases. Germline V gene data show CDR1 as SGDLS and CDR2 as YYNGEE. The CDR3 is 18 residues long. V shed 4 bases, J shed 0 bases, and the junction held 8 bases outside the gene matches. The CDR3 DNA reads TGTGCCAGCAGCCAGGGACTAGCGGGGCGAACTAGCACAGATACGCAGTATTTT. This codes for CASSQGLAGRTSTDTQYF. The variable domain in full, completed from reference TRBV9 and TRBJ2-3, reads DSGVTQTPKHLITATGQRVTLRCSPRSGDLSVYWYQQSLDQGLQFLIQYYNGEERAKGNILERFSAQQFPDLHSELNLSSLELGDSALYFCASSQGLAGRTSTDTQYFGPGTRLTVL.

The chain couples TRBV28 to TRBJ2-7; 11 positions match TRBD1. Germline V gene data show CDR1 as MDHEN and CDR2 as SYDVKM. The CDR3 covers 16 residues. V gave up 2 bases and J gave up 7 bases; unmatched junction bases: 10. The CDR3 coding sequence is TGTGCCAGCAGTTTAACCCCCGGACAGGGGGCTGAAGAGCAGTACTTC. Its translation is CASSLTPGQGAEEQYF.

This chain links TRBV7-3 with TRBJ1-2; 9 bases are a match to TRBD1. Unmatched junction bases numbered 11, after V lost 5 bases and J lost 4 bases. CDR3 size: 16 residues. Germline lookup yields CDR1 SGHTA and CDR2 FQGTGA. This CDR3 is CASSPTGTGLSYGYTF. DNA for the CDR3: TGTGCCAGCAGCCCGACGGGGACAGGGTTAAGCTATGGCTACACCTTC.

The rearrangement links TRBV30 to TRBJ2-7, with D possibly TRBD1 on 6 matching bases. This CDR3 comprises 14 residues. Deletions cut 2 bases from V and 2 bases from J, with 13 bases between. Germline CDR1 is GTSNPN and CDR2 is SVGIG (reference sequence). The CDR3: CAWSRSRGPYEQYF. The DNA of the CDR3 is TGTGCCTGGAGTAGGAGCAGGGGCCCCTACGAGCAGTACTTC.

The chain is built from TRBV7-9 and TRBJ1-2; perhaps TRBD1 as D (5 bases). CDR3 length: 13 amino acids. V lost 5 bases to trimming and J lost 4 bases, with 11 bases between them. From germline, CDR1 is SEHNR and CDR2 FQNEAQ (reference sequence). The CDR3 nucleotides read TGTGCCAGCAGCCCCCAGGGCCCCTATGGCTACACCTTC. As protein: CASSPQGPYGYTF. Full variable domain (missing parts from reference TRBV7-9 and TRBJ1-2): DTGVSQNPRHKITKRGQNVTFRCDPISEHNRLYWYRQTLGQGPEFLTYFQNEAQLEKSRLLSDRFSAERPKGSFSTLEIQRTEQGDSAMYLCASSPQGPYGYTFGSGTRLTVV.

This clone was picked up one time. CDR3 region: CASSGSLMGEAFF. The CDR3 coding sequence is TGTGCCAGCAGCGGGAGTCTGATGGGTGAAGCTTTCTTT. The rearrangement uses TRBV9 and TRBJ1-1; D gene unclear. The germline CDR1 and CDR2 sequences are SGDLS and YYNGEE. The CDR3 runs to 13 residues. V was clipped by 3 bases and J by 7 bases, with 13 bases between them. The full variable domain, completed using reference TRBV9 and TRBJ1-1, is DSGVTQTPKHLITATGQRVTLRCSPRSGDLSVYWYQQSLDQGLQFLIQYYNGEERAKGNILERFSAQQFPDLHSELNLSSLELGDSALYFCASSGSLMGEAFFGQGTRLTVV.

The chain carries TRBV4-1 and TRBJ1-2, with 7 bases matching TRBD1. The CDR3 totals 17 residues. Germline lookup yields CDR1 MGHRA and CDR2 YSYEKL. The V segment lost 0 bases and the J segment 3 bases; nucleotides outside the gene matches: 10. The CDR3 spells CASSQDASNRGYYGYTF. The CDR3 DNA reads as TGCGCCAGCAGCCAAGATGCCTCGAACAGGGGATACTATGGCTACACCTTC.

CDR3 in amino acids: CASSSLPGTGGNTEAFF. CDR3 coding DNA: TGTGCCAGCAGTTCACTCCCCGGGACAGGGGGGAACACTGAAGCTTTCTTT. V gene TRBV28 combines with J gene TRBJ1-1; 11 nucleotides match TRBD1. The germline gives CDR1 MDHEN, CDR2 SYDVKM. J gave up 1 base and V 4 bases, and 8 bases lay outside the gene matches. The CDR3 consists of 17 residues. Variable domain in full (rest from reference TRBV28 and TRBJ1-1): DVKVTQSSRYLVKRTGEKVFLECVQDMDHENMFWYRQDPGLGLRLIYFSYDVKMKEKGDIPEGYSVSREKKERFSLILESASTNQTSMYLCASSSLPGTGGNTEAFFGQGTRLTVV.